This T cell receptor (beta chain) was sequenced for a study of CD8 T cells in Susac syndrome. In germline, CDR1 is DFQATT, CDR2 SNEGSKA (reference sequence). V lost 2 bases and J lost 8; bases outside the gene matches: 5. The CDR3 totals 13 residues. Random-hexamer reverse transcription was applied to roughly 0.45 to 1 ug RNA. The method of amplification for TCR beta CDR3 was immunoSEQ multiplex PCR, covering 54 Vbeta and 13 Jbeta. TCRdb re-derived calls from the immunoSEQ multiplex PCR reads in MiXCR, one entry per CDR3 protein. The data hold about 120,000 distinct CDR3 sequences, with about 92% observed a single time. Sequencing of TCR beta was performed on blood CD8+ T cells and on blood CD4+ T cells. The patients who served as multiple sclerosis controls were treatment-naive and had stable or active relapsing-remitting disease that fulfilled the revised McDonald criteria. Negative isolation yielded the CD8+ and CD4+ T cells, while FACS enriched the TEMRA cells.

The rearrangement links TRBV20-1 to TRBJ2-4; TRBD2 aligns across 8 bases. The sequence was obtained from a human donor with multiple sclerosis. The sample was CD4+ T cells from PBMCs. The CDR3 here is CSARRGGLDIQYF. The CDR3 region has the DNA TGCAGTGCTAGACGGGGGGGTTTGGACATTCAGTACTTC.